The clone carrying this TCR beta chain was seen more than once but under ten times. This entry belongs to a study of T cells in Graves' hyperthyroidism and ophthalmopathy. As for the study in general: At the time of initial diagnosis and before any treatment, peripheral blood was collected.

Using RNA transcripts as the source, TCR beta CDR3 regions were amplified. The HTBI set primed first-round TCR CDR3 RT-PCR. TCRdb recomputed calls from the multiplex PCR reads with MiXCR, one row per CDR3 protein. Of approximately 320,000 distinct CDR3 sequences in the sample, roughly 17% are singletons; the top ten hold 33%. The CDR3 length is 15 residues. Germline V gene data show CDR1 as SGHTA and CDR2 as FQGTGA. With V trimmed by 4 bases and J by 4 bases, 4 bases remained unmatched. Based on clinical symptoms, serum thyroxine and TRAb, thyroid ultrasound and orbital computed tomography, diagnoses were reached.

The chain links TRBV7-3 to TRBJ2-6; 7 bases are shared with TRBD2. This clonotype originated in a man aged 25 to 40 with Graves' hyperthyroidism. Sequenced material: blood. CDR3 sequence (DNA): TGTGCCAGCAGCTCGGGGAGGGAAGGGGCCAACGTCCTGACTTTC. It codes for CASSSGREGANVLTF.